This is a list of T cell receptor beta chains from one sample in a study of T cells after yellow fever vaccination. TCRdb redid the calling of the 5' RACE reads with MiXCR, one entry per CDR3 protein. This table holds a few hundred thousand distinct CDR3 sequences, 4.1% found once. The sample was PBMCs, taken 5 days after the yellow fever booster vaccination. The source is a young man who received the YFV17D yellow fever vaccine. Each CDR3 is given with its conserved first and last residue. The D gene is left open where the match is weak. Size values are once, few and many counts, or a class for expanded clones, and some rows have none.

TRBV10-2,few,.,TRBJ2-1,CASSEALGEQFF,TGCGCCAGCAGTGAGGCTCTCGGTGAGCAGTTCTTC
TRBV7-9,once,.,TRBJ2-5,CVSSPKARGPRGWETQYF,TGTGTCAGCAGCCCCAAGGCCAGGGGCCCACGGGGTTGGGAGACCCAGTACTTC
TRBV18,few,.,TRBJ2-2,CASSPWNTGELFF,TGTGCCAGCTCACCATGGAACACCGGGGAGCTGTTTTTT
TRBV4-3,many,TRBD2,TRBJ2-1,CASSQGLAPGNEQFF,TGCGCCAGCAGCCAGGGACTAGCGCCCGGCAATGAGCAGTTCTTC
TRBV7-7,few,TRBD1,TRBJ1-6,CASSPGQGPHHSPLHF,TGTGCTAGCAGCCCCGGACAGGGCCCCCATCATTCACCCCTCCACTTT
TRBV7-9,.,.,TRBJ2-6,CASISYRRDSGANVLTF,TGTGCCAGCATCTCCTACCGGAGAGACTCTGGGGCCAACGTCCTGACTTTC
TRBV5-6,.,TRBD1,TRBJ1-3,CASSWGQGAAGNTIYF,TGTGCCAGCAGCTGGGGACAGGGGGCCGCTGGAAACACCATATATTTT
TRBV19,.,.,TRBJ2-5,CASSLRGDSYQETQYF,TGTGCCAGTAGCTTGCGAGGGGACTCGTACCAAGAGACCCAGTACTTC
TRBV12-3/TRBV12-4,few,TRBD1,TRBJ1-2,CASEFPTGAEGYTF,TGTGCCAGCGAATTTCCTACAGGGGCAGAAGGCTACACCTTC
TRBV7-9,few,.,TRBJ1-6,CASSSRFSYNSPLHF,TGTGCCAGCAGCAGTAGGTTCTCCTATAATTCACCCCTCCACTTT
TRBV29-1,few,TRBD2,TRBJ2-1,CSVGGMGGFYNEQFF,TGCAGCGTTGGCGGGATGGGGGGGTTCTACAATGAGCAGTTCTTC
TRBV7-2,many,TRBD2,TRBJ2-3,CASSLMRGGSTDTQYF,TGTGCCAGCAGCTTAATGCGGGGGGGCTCCACAGATACGCAGTATTTT
TRBV11-2,many,.,TRBJ2-1,CASSFVRSSKHNEQFF,TGTGCCAGCAGCTTTGTGCGGTCTTCAAAGCACAATGAGCAGTTCTTC
TRBV12-3/TRBV12-4,few,.,TRBJ1-5,CASSLVGFSNQPQHF,TGTGCCAGCAGTTTGGTGGGGTTTAGCAATCAGCCCCAGCATTTT
TRBV6-5,many,.,TRBJ2-6,CASSYSPLGAGANVLTF,TGTGCCAGCAGTTACTCCCCACTTGGGGCGGGGGCCAACGTCCTGACTTTC
TRBV29-1,.,TRBD1,TRBJ2-3,CSVPTGGEDTQYF,TGCAGCGTTCCCACAGGGGGCGAAGATACGCAGTATTTT
TRBV5-4,many,TRBD1,TRBJ2-5,CASSLGQGLETQYF,TGTGCCAGCAGCCTCGGACAGGGGTTAGAGACCCAGTACTTC
TRBV7-2,few,TRBD2,TRBJ2-5,CASSPLGTSGGYYETQYF,TGTGCCAGCAGCCCACTCGGGACTAGCGGGGGATATTATGAGACCCAGTACTTC
TRBV29-1,few,.,TRBJ2-3,CSAVEITDTQYF,TGCAGCGCCGTGGAGATCACAGATACGCAGTATTTT
TRBV5-1,.,.,TRBJ2-2,CASRPRPGTNTGELFF,TGCGCCAGCAGACCCCGTCCGGGGACGAACACCGGGGAGCTGTTTTTT
TRBV21-1,many,.,TRBJ2-2,CASSKERTSRTGELFF,TGTGCCAGCAGCAAGGAGCGGACTAGTCGCACCGGGGAGCTGTTTTTT
TRBV27,few,.,TRBJ1-1,CASSLVRTTEAFF,TGTGCCAGCAGTTTAGTTAGAACCACTGAAGCTTTCTTT
TRBV11-2,many,TRBD1,TRBJ1-1,CASSFSGQTNTEAFF,TGTGCCAGCAGTTTCTCGGGACAGACGAACACTGAAGCTTTCTTT
TRBV5-1,few,TRBD2,TRBJ2-5,CASSPLQRGLETQYF,TGCGCCAGCAGCCCCCTCCAGCGGGGTCTTGAGACCCAGTACTTC
TRBV6-6,many,.,TRBJ2-4,CASRGLDMVAKNIQYF,TGTGCCAGCAGGGGCCTCGACATGGTAGCCAAAAACATTCAGTACTTC
TRBV5-1,many,.,TRBJ2-4,CASSLAGDGLAKNIQYF,TGCGCCAGCAGCTTGGCGGGGGATGGGCTAGCCAAAAACATTCAGTACTTC
TRBV6-4,many,TRBD1,TRBJ2-1,CASSPGGQGEYNEQFF,TGTGCCAGCAGTCCTGGGGGACAGGGGGAGTACAATGAGCAGTTCTTC
TRBV5-1,many,TRBD1,TRBJ2-3,CASSPGQGLTDTQYF,TGCGCCAGCAGCCCGGGACAGGGACTTACAGATACGCAGTATTTT
TRBV6-2/TRBV6-3,few,.,TRBJ1-1,CASRGEPILAGGFF,TGTGCCAGCAGAGGAGAACCGATATTGGCAGGAGGTTTCTTT
TRBV6-6,.,.,TRBJ2-3,CASSYGPEVGYF,TGTGCCAGCAGTTACGGTCCAGAGGTAGGGTATTTT
TRBV6-5,many,TRBD2,TRBJ2-3,CASSRTSGGLGDTQYF,TGTGCCAGCAGCCGGACTAGCGGGGGCCTGGGGGATACGCAGTATTTT
TRBV6-5,many,.,TRBJ1-5,CASRPTVLGKPQHF,TGTGCCAGCAGGCCCACCGTCCTCGGGAAGCCCCAGCATTTT
TRBV5-1,few,.,TRBJ2-5,CASSLATGIQETQYF,TGCGCCAGCAGCTTGGCCACAGGGATTCAAGAGACCCAGTACTTC
TRBV7-2,.,TRBD1,TRBJ2-4,CASSFNRGNIQYF,TGTGCCAGCAGTTTTAACAGGGGAAACATTCAGTACTTC
TRBV7-2,many,TRBD1,TRBJ1-1,CASSLNPGQMNTEAFF,TGTGCCAGCAGCCTTAACCCGGGACAGATGAACACTGAAGCTTTCTTT
TRBV9,few,.,TRBJ2-3,CASSVVGGDTDTQYF,TGTGCCAGCAGCGTAGTCGGAGGGGACACAGATACGCAGTATTTT
TRBV9,many,.,TRBJ1-1,CASSVDPTHTEAFF,TGTGCCAGCAGCGTAGATCCCACCCACACTGAAGCTTTCTTT
TRBV10-3,few,TRBD1,TRBJ1-2,CAIRGTACVYTF,TGTGCCATCAGGGGGACAGCCTGTGTCTACACCTTC
TRBV5-1,few,.,TRBJ2-3,CASSLLAPSPDTQYF,TGCGCCAGCAGCTTGCTAGCGCCATCCCCAGATACGCAGTATTTT
TRBV9,few,.,TRBJ2-5,CASSVDSDSETQYF,TGTGCCAGCAGCGTAGACTCGGACAGTGAGACCCAGTACTTC
TRBV7-9,few,.,TRBJ1-1,CASSLVGGDTEAFF,TGTGCCAGCAGCTTGGTGGGAGGGGACACTGAAGCTTTCTTT
TRBV5-1,few,.,TRBJ1-2,CASSLGTGSRRYTF,TGCGCCAGCAGCTTGGGAACAGGGTCGCGTCGCTACACCTTC
TRBV9,few,.,TRBJ2-6,CASSPQAGGANVLTF,TGTGCCAGCAGCCCCCAGGCAGGCGGGGCCAACGTCCTGACTTTC
TRBV7-3,few,TRBD1,TRBJ2-1,CASSPGQYNEQFF,TGTGCCAGCAGCCCGGGACAGTACAATGAGCAGTTCTTC
TRBV7-8,many,TRBD1,TRBJ2-1,CASSPRTGSYNEQFF,TGTGCCAGCAGCCCAAGGACAGGCTCCTACAATGAGCAGTTCTTC
TRBV13,few,.,TRBJ2-3,CASSLWTATDTQYF,TGTGCCAGCAGCTTATGGACGGCCACAGATACGCAGTATTTT
TRBV12-3/TRBV12-4,many,TRBD2,TRBJ2-5,CASSLSRGGVETQYF,TGTGCCAGCAGTTTATCGCGGGGGGGCGTAGAGACCCAGTACTTC
TRBV5-1,.,TRBD1,TRBJ1-6,CASSLDLTAGGYSPLHF,TGCGCCAGCAGCTTGGATTTGACGGCAGGGGGCTATTCACCCCTCCACTTT
TRBV20-1,.,.,TRBJ2-3,CSARRPATDTQYF,TGCAGTGCTAGGCGTCCAGCGACAGATACGCAGTATTTT
TRBV6-1,.,.,TRBJ2-3,CASRRGRDTDTQYF,TGTGCCAGCCGTCGGGGTCGGGACACAGATACGCAGTATTTT
TRBV7-2,.,TRBD1,TRBJ1-3,CASSFGRGQGNTIYF,TGTGCCAGCAGCTTCGGAAGGGGGCAGGGAAACACCATATATTTT
TRBV29-1,few,TRBD1,TRBJ1-2,CSVRGAYGYTF,TGCAGCGTCAGGGGGGCGTATGGCTACACCTTC
TRBV28,.,.,TRBJ1-2,CASRSGPPDDGYTF,TGTGCCAGCAGATCCGGGCCCCCCGACGATGGCTACACCTTC
TRBV20-1,.,TRBD1,TRBJ1-2,CSAFPGTVPNYGYTF,TGCAGTGCTTTCCCCGGGACAGTTCCAAACTATGGCTACACCTTC
TRBV10-3,few,TRBD2,TRBJ2-3,CAISERTSGDTDTQYF,TGTGCCATCAGTGAGAGGACTAGCGGGGACACAGATACGCAGTATTTT
TRBV6-5,many,TRBD2,TRBJ2-7,CASGAPGLSYEQYF,TGTGCCAGCGGAGCCCCGGGACTATCCTACGAGCAGTACTTC
TRBV6-2/TRBV6-3,few,.,TRBJ2-3,CASSYGGQYTDTQYF,TGTGCCAGCAGTTACGGTGGGCAGTACACAGATACGCAGTATTTT
TRBV29-1,few,.,TRBJ2-5,CSVDRTGHQYF,TGCAGCGTTGATCGAACAGGCCATCAGTACTTC
TRBV4-1,few,TRBD2,TRBJ2-5,CASSQPVAGGAETQYF,TGCGCCAGCAGCCAACCGGTAGCGGGGGGGGCGGAGACCCAGTACTTC
TRBV11-2,many,.,TRBJ2-2,CASSEQNTGELFF,TGTGCCAGCAGCGAACAAAACACCGGGGAGCTGTTTTTT